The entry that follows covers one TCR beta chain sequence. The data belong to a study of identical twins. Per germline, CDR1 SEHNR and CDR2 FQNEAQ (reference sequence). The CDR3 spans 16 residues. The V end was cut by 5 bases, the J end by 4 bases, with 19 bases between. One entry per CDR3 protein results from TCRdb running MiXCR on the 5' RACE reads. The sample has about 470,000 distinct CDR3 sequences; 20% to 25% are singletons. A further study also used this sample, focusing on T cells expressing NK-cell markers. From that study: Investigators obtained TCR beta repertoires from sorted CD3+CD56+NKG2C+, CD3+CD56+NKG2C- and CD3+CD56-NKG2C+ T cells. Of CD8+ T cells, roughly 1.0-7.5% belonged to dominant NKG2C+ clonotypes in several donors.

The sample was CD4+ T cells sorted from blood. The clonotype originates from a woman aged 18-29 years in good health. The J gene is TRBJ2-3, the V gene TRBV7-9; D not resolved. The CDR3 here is CASSTPPRSQADTQYF. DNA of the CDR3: TGTGCCAGCAGCACACCCCCCAGGTCCCAAGCAGATACGCAGTATTTT.